The sequence of this T cell receptor (beta chain) was determined in a study of vaccination and CD4 T cells after COVID-19 (dated by TCRdb to the early 2020s). Study-wide context: Six males and four females were included in the convalescent cohort, with two Hispanic individuals, seven Caucasians, two Asians and one multiracial person represented. The cultures were stimulated with overlapping spike peptide pools from SARS-CoV-2 and from the common cold coronaviruses HCoV-NL63, HCoV-OC43 and HCoV-229E. Post-COVID blood samples from convalescent patients were collected a median of around 100 days after diagnosis, with a range of 35 to 161 days. In roughly nine COVID-19 convalescent patients and 4 infection-naive healthy vaccine recipients, the spike-specific CD4+ TCR repertoire before mRNA vaccination was compared with the repertoire after mRNA vaccination. An earlier paper using these donors assessed, at the TCR clonotype level, memory CD4+ T cell crossreactivity between SARS-CoV-2 and common cold coronavirus spike proteins. The time from the second vaccine dose to post-vaccine blood sampling had a median of around 72 days and ranged from about 14 to 241 days. Control cultures received a CEFX viral epitope pool as the positive control, an HIV-1 Nef peptide pool as the negative control, or no peptide. Participants received two doses of either the Pfizer-BioNTech BNT162b2 vaccine (n=8) or the Moderna mRNA-1273 vaccine (n=2). Paper-wide results and their limitations: In convalescent patients, a median approximately 90% of post-vaccine SARS-CoV-2-reactive clones were detected only after vaccination, suggesting vaccine-specific priming. Of the vaccine-specific clones in convalescent patients, 304 of 307, or nearly all, reacted only to SARS-CoV-2 spike and did not cross-react with common cold coronaviruses. The median number of SARS-CoV-2-reactive clonotypes rose from 21 after infection to approximately 41 after vaccination, but the change was not significant. The number of convalescent patients in the study was relatively small, and the study did not examine early timepoints following natural infection.

Sample treatment or condition, as interpreted from the label and publication: roughly 10-day PBMC culture with coronavirus spike peptide pools or control peptides (ViraFEST assay). CD4+ T cells from unexposed donors were collected before the COVID-19 pandemic (2011-2018). The ViraFEST assay was used in the study, in which antigen-specific T cells were expanded with peptide pools and expanded clonotypes were subsequently identified by TCR sequencing. Each well held about 2.2 million PBMCs cultured in IMDM containing roughly 5.4% human AB serum and about 10 IU/ml IL-2, with around 9.7 ug/ml peptide pools added. Half of the culture medium was replaced with fresh IL-2-containing medium on days 3 and 7. Once the cells had been in culture for less than 12 days, the EasySep CD4+ T cell isolation kit was used to isolate CD4+ T cells by negative selection. Unexposed donor CD4+ T cells were tested for reactivity to SARS-CoV-2 S and N and four common cold coronavirus spike pools, as cell number allowed. Ficoll-Paque Plus gradient centrifugation was used to isolate PBMCs from whole blood, and the isolated PBMCs were then either used fresh or cryopreserved at -140C. In general, triplicate wells were set up for every culture condition. The leukapheresis product for the unexposed donors was obtained through commercial purchase.

The library was made by PCR. DNA from cultured CD4+ T cells was subjected to TCR sequencing with the Oncomine TCR Beta short-read assay at the Johns Hopkins FTIC core. The QIAamp micro DNA kit was used to extract genomic DNA from the cultured CD4+ T cells. Oncomine TCR Beta libraries from cultured CD4+ T cells were pooled with unique dual indexes and sequenced on an Illumina iSeq 100. Concerning the study's data processing: Non-productive sequences were removed, and CDR3s that did not start with C, did not end with F or W, or were shorter than 7 amino acids were discarded. The MANAFEST web application identified antigen-specific clonotypes by comparing peptide-stimulated wells against reference wells and other culture wells. For a clone to be called positive, the clone needed an FDR below 0.05, an odds ratio above 5, and a productive frequency above 0.1% in at least two of three replicate wells. A clonotype was classed as cross-reactive if the clonotype showed significant expansion both in SARS-CoV-2 spike wells and in at least one common cold coronavirus spike condition. Using R version 3.6.1, CDR3 homology was evaluated through Levenshtein distances (stringdist) along with unrooted phylogenetic trees (ape). TCRdb reworked the public reads: Q25 trimming with fastp, MiXCR clone assembly, productive beta chains retained. One record per CDR3 amino acid sequence lists the most common genes and DNA. It is TCRdb's table, rather than the study itself, that gives the V and J calls and clone size. For this sample the table gives approximately 7,100 distinct CDR3 sequences, of which 47% were detected only once. The ten largest make up 20% to 25% of the sample.

This clonotype appeared a few times. Its recognized antigen is unknown. No per-base quality is available; no much larger clone lies one base away. The sample taken for sequencing was CD4+ T cells from blood, cultured in vitro. This sequence originates from a human donor in good health.

This receptor has the CDR3 CASSLLQGNTEAFF. At the DNA level, the sequence is TGTGCCAGCAGCCTCTTACAGGGCAACACTGAAGCTTTCTTT. This sequence uses TRBV7-9 and TRBJ1-1, and perhaps TRBD1 as D gene, on 6 matching bases. Looking up the germline V gene (reference sequence) yields CDR1 SEHNR and CDR2 FQNEAQ. Including the terminal cysteine and phenylalanine, the CDR3 comprises 14 residues. The read is trimmed to its CDR3 DNA, 42 bases read in frame from base 1. The germline ends are 12 bases apart after V is trimmed by 5 bases and J by 2 bases. Reference TRBV7-9 and TRBJ1-1 genes cover what lies past the CDR3, so the full variable domain is DTGVSQNPRHKITKRGQNVTFRCDPISEHNRLYWYRQTLGQGPEFLTYFQNEAQLEKSRLLSDRFSAERPKGSFSTLEIQRTEQGDSAMYLCASSLLQGNTEAFFGQGTRLTVV.